One T cell receptor (beta chain) is described in this entry. These data originate in a study of control samples from healthy donors and cancer patients. Using immunoSEQ multiplex PCR, the repertoire was profiled, and TCRdb retains in-frame clones only, with some absent. The sample contains about 220,000 clones, just under 95% of which appear only once. This CDR3 contains 15 residues. V lost 3 bases and J lost 3; bases outside the gene matches: 4. The germline V gene encodes CDR1 KGHDR and CDR2 SFDVKD. The chain links TRBV24-1 to TRBJ1-1, with TRBD1 identical over 9 bases. The sequence was collected from a man aged 50 to 60 in good health. What was sequenced was blood. This CDR3 reads CATSDPGQGHTEAFF. CDR3 nucleotide sequence: TGTGCCACCAGTGATCCGGGACAGGGTCACACTGAAGCTTTCTTT.